This TCR beta chain was recorded in a study of cytomegalovirus exposure and HLA in healthy donors. The PCR had 60 Vbeta and 13 Jbeta primers. Produced via immunoSEQ multiplex PCR; TCRdb's table is partial and in-frame only. The table lists about 100,000 clones, roughly 80% of them singletons. In germline, CDR1 is ENHRY, CDR2 SYGVKD. CDR3 length equals 15 residues. The V segment lost 0 bases and the J segment 2 bases; nucleotides outside the gene matches: 3. This clone has a single count. Sequenced: PBMCs. The gene calls are TRBV10-3 and TRBJ2-7; 8 bases align to TRBD1. The sequence derives from a man between 40 and 49 years old in good health and CMV-seronegative. CDR3 amino acids: CAISESDRGTYEQYF. The CDR3 nucleotides are TGTGCCATCAGTGAGTCCGACAGGGGCACCTACGAGCAGTACTTC.